The next 26 T cell receptor beta chains were all read from a single sample in a study of T cells in localized non-small cell lung cancer. Assay: immunoSEQ multiplex PCR; the TCRdb copy retains only in-frame clones and omits some. The table shows about 26,000 clones, with around nine tenths occurring only once. The source was peripheral blood, collected before any cancer treatment. These receptors originate from a female donor over 55 with stage II squamous cell lung carcinoma.

J is TRBJ2-5 and V is TRBV5-8; tentative D call: TRBD2 (6 bases). Per germline, CDR1 SGHTS and CDR2 YDEGEE. The CDR3 has 12 residues. V shed 7 bases and J shed 4 bases, with 11 bases lying between them. DNA of the CDR3: TGTGCCAGCCCGTCCGGGGGAGAGACCCAGTACTTC. Protein product: CASPSGGETQYF.

The V and J genes are TRBV7-9 and TRBJ1-5; TRBD1 aligns across 8 bases. The CDR3 length is 15 residues. CDR1 is SEHNR, CDR2 FQNEAQ, per germline (reference sequence). After removal of 1 base from V and 7 bases from J, the junction contained 6 bases not matched to a gene. The CDR3 loop reads CASSLVGTGLQPQHF. Written as DNA, the CDR3 is TGTGCCAGCAGCTTAGTGGGGACAGGTCTCCAGCCCCAGCATTTT. Full variable domain (remainder filled in from reference TRBV7-9 and TRBJ1-5): DTGVSQNPRHKITKRGQNVTFRCDPISEHNRLYWYRQTLGQGPEFLTYFQNEAQLEKSRLLSDRFSAERPKGSFSTLEIQRTEQGDSAMYLCASSLVGTGLQPQHFGDGTRLSIL.

V usage is TRBV2 and J usage is TRBJ2-1; 8 nucleotides line up with TRBD2. With 5 bases clipped from V and 9 bases from J, the junction kept 9 bases outside the gene matches. Germline CDR1 and CDR2: SNHLY and FYNNEI. This CDR3 comprises 14 residues. CDR3 loop: CASSSGRGGIEQFF. The CDR3 region has the DNA TGTGCCAGCAGTAGCGGGAGAGGGGGGATTGAGCAGTTCTTC.

V is TRBV4-1 and J is TRBJ1-2; perhaps TRBD1 as D (5 bases). Trimming shortened V by 3 bases and J by 5 bases, and 19 bases separated the two germline ends. From germline, CDR1 is MGHRA and CDR2 YSYEKL. The CDR3 has 16 amino acids. In DNA form, the CDR3 reads TGCGCCAGCAGCCAGGAGGCAGGGTCAATGGTATATGGCTACACCTTC. It translates to CASSQEAGSMVYGYTF.

V gene TRBV7-2 combines with J gene TRBJ2-7, with 8 bases identical to TRBD2. Germline V gives CDR1 SGHTA, CDR2 FQGNSA. The ends lost 5 bases at V and 4 bases at J; junction bases unmatched: 4. The CDR3 totals 13 residues. This chain's CDR3 is CASSKGLVYEQYF. CDR3 in DNA: TGTGCCAGCAGCAAGGGACTAGTTTACGAGCAGTACTTC.

The gene calls are TRBV6-6 and TRBJ2-7; D unresolved. The V gene's germline CDR1 is MNHNY and CDR2 SVGAGI (reference sequence). V was cut by 0 bases and J by 6 bases, with 6 bases left in between. The CDR3 contains 12 residues. CDR3 residues: CASSYSLSEQYF. CDR3 DNA sequence: TGTGCCAGCAGTTACTCTCTATCCGAGCAGTACTTC.

This chain links TRBV6-1 with TRBJ2-5; tentative D call: TRBD1 (6 bases). With 6 bases removed from V and 7 bases from J, the gap between germline ends came to 18 bases. Looked up from germline, CDR1 is MNHNS and CDR2 is SASEGT. The CDR3 spans 14 residues. The CDR3 nucleotides read TGTGCCAGCAGCCCGGACAGTCTCGGGTGGACCCAGTACTTC. It encodes CASSPDSLGWTQYF.

This chain links TRBV7-9 with TRBJ2-1; D possibly corresponds to TRBD1 (5 bases). Germline values: CDR1 SEHNR, CDR2 FQNEAQ (reference sequence). Trimming took 2 bases from V and 7 from J, leaving 6 bases between them. There are 12 residues in the CDR3. CDR3 residues: CASSLQGNEQFF. The CDR3 bases are TGTGCCAGCAGCTTACAGGGTAATGAGCAGTTCTTC. Full variable domain (rest looked up from reference TRBV7-9 and TRBJ2-1): DTGVSQNPRHKITKRGQNVTFRCDPISEHNRLYWYRQTLGQGPEFLTYFQNEAQLEKSRLLSDRFSAERPKGSFSTLEIQRTEQGDSAMYLCASSLQGNEQFFGPGTRLTVL.

The chain joins TRBV5-1 to TRBJ2-7; 9 bases are shared with TRBD1. The CDR3 covers 14 residues. V shed 2 bases, J shed 3 bases, and the junction held 3 bases outside the gene matches. Germline CDR1 reads SGHRS; CDR2 reads YFSETQ. CDR3 sequence reads: CASSFRQGGYEQYF. The DNA for the CDR3 is TGCGCCAGCAGCTTCCGACAGGGGGGCTACGAGCAGTACTTC.

The count of this clone is one. V is TRBV28 and J is TRBJ1-5; the match to TRBD1 covers 8 bases. CDR3 size: 15 residues. The germline V gene encodes CDR1 MDHEN and CDR2 SYDVKM. The trim removed 5 bases at V and 7 bases at J, leaving 10 bases unmatched. The CDR3 here is CASSPPTGEQQPQHF. The DNA for the CDR3 is TGTGCCAGCAGTCCCCCGACAGGGGAACAACAGCCCCAGCATTTT. Based on the CDR3 plus reference TRBV28 and TRBJ1-5, the full variable domain is DVKVTQSSRYLVKRTGEKVFLECVQDMDHENMFWYRQDPGLGLRLIYFSYDVKMKEKGDIPEGYSVSREKKERFSLILESASTNQTSMYLCASSPPTGEQQPQHFGDGTRLSIL.

This clone was detected a few times. The chain uses TRBV4-1 and TRBJ1-1, with D unclear. Germline V lookup: CDR1 MGHRA, CDR2 YSYEKL. The ends were cut back, 0 bases at V and 1 base at J, with 15 bases in the middle. The CDR3 is 17 amino acids. The CDR3 DNA follows: TGCGCCAGCAGCCAAGATGCCAGCCCCAGGTCGAACACTGAAGCTTTCTTT. Its protein product is CASSQDASPRSNTEAFF.

This clone was counted once. This rearrangement joins TRBV7-8 to TRBJ1-1; 7 bases line up with TRBD1. CDR1 and CDR2 from the germline V gene are SGHVS and FQNEAQ. The CDR3 contains 15 residues. J was trimmed by 2 bases and V by 7 bases; bases with no gene match: 10. The CDR3, as DNA: TGTGCCAGCACCCCGGGGGACAGAGAAAACACTGAAGCTTTCTTT. It codes for CASTPGDRENTEAFF.

This clone was picked up a small number of times. The chain uses TRBV28 and TRBJ1-5, with D maybe TRBD1 (5 bases). The length of the CDR3 is 15 residues. Germline V gene lookup returns CDR1 MDHEN and CDR2 SYDVKM. Trimming took off 4 bases at V and 1 base at J, with 11 bases between the two ends. CDR3: CASSSGRASNQPQHF. CDR3 bases: TGTGCCAGCAGTTCAGGGAGGGCGAGCAATCAGCCCCAGCATTTT.

The chain recombines TRBV5-4 with TRBJ1-4, with a tentative D call TRBD1 (6 bases). The CDR3 extends over 17 amino acids. CDR1 is SGHNT, CDR2 YYREEE, per germline (reference sequence). The V and J ends lost 0 bases and 7 bases respectively, with 19 bases between them. The CDR3 reads CASSLGGGGDASEKLFF. The CDR3 DNA reads as TGTGCCAGCAGCTTGGGCGGGGGCGGAGACGCAAGTGAAAAACTGTTTTTT.

CDR3 DNA sequence: TGCGCCAGCAGCTCCTCCGGGAGGACAGGGGAGTATGGCTACACCTTC. Translation gives CASSSSGRTGEYGYTF. This chain uses TRBV5-1 with TRBJ1-2; 9 nucleotides match TRBD1. This CDR3 region has 16 residues. Germline CDR1 is SGHRS and CDR2 is YFSETQ. Trimming cost V 3 bases and J 5 bases; bases outside gene matches: 11.

This clone was seen a handful of times. V and J are TRBV9 and TRBJ2-6; unclear D gene. V lost 5 bases and J lost 4, with 7 bases in between. The CDR3 length is 13 residues. Per germline, CDR1 SGDLS and CDR2 YYNGEE. In DNA form, the CDR3 reads TGTGCCAGCAGTTCCCCAGGGGCCAACGTCCTGACTTTC. Amino acid sequence: CASSSPGANVLTF.

V and J are TRBV5-6 and TRBJ2-5, with TRBD2 matching 7 bases. After removal of 0 bases from V and 5 bases from J, the junction contained 4 bases not matched to a gene. Germline V gene sequence: CDR1 SGHDT, CDR2 YYEEEE. This CDR3 has 14 amino acids. The CDR3, as DNA: TGTGCCAGCAGCTTGGGGGGAGGGTTGGAGACCCAGTACTTC. This translates into CASSLGGGLETQYF.

This clone was seen a single time. This chain uses TRBV27 with TRBJ1-1; weak D call: TRBD1 (6 bases). The CDR3 runs to 15 residues. Trimming pared 5 bases from V and 4 bases from J, leaving 17 bases between. Germline CDR1 and CDR2: MNHEY and SMNVEV (reference sequence). CDR3 region: CASSPHGGRFTEAFF. The DNA of the CDR3 is TGTGCCAGCAGTCCTCATGGGGGGCGATTCACTGAAGCTTTCTTT.

The CDR3 sequence: CASSLGTGDFNQPQHF. As DNA, the CDR3 is TGTGCCAGCAGCCTAGGGACAGGTGATTTCAATCAGCCCCAGCATTTT. J is TRBJ1-5 and V is TRBV5-5; 8 bases align to TRBD1. The CDR3 extends over 16 amino acids. V was pared by 4 bases and J by 3 bases, with 9 bases of the junction left unmatched. The germline V gene has CDR1 SGHKS and CDR2 YYEKEE (reference sequence).

A few counts support this clone. The rearrangement uses TRBV19 and TRBJ1-3, with D perhaps TRBD1 (5 bases). The CDR3 contains 15 residues. Trimming stripped 6 bases from V and 0 bases from J, with 12 bases between. In germline, CDR1 is LNHDA, CDR2 SQIVND (reference sequence). This chain's CDR3 is CASSARGISGNTIYF. In DNA form, the CDR3 reads TGTGCCAGTAGCGCCCGGGGCATCTCTGGAAACACCATATATTTT.

The genes are TRBV5-1 and TRBJ1-6; 9 bases align to TRBD1. This CDR3 contains 16 residues. Germline V gene lookup returns CDR1 SGHRS and CDR2 YFSETQ. V gave up 4 bases and J gave up 10 bases; unmatched junction bases: 12. The CDR3, as DNA: TGCGCCAGCAGCACGGACAGGGGAAAGGTTGGCTCACCCCTCCACTTT. Its protein product is CASSTDRGKVGSPLHF.

The genes are TRBV19 and TRBJ2-3; no clear D gene. CDR1 is LNHDA, CDR2 SQIVND, per germline (reference sequence). Trimming took 7 bases from V and 6 from J, leaving 11 bases between them. The CDR3 covers 12 residues. Here the CDR3 reads CASNAGRDTQYF. The CDR3 region has the DNA TGTGCCAGTAACGCCGGTAGGGATACGCAGTATTTT.

The V call is TRBV28, the J call TRBJ1-1; D is undetermined. Looked up from germline, CDR1 is MDHEN and CDR2 is SYDVKM. The CDR3 runs 13 residues. V lost 9 bases and J lost 0, with 11 bases in between. The CDR3 loop is CASKPPMNTEAFF. The CDR3 DNA reads as TGTGCCAGTAAACCCCCAATGAACACTGAAGCTTTCTTT.

This chain uses TRBV14 with TRBJ1-2; no definite D call. V lost 6 bases, J lost 3 bases, and 11 bases lay in between. Germline V gene data show CDR1 as SGHDN and CDR2 as FVKESK. CDR3 length: 13 residues. CDR3 bases: TGTGCCAGCAGTCCAGGTTACGACTATGGCTACACCTTC. Protein product: CASSPGYDYGYTF.

This rearrangement joins TRBV19 to TRBJ2-3; 7 bases fit TRBD2. V shed 0 bases and J 4 bases; nucleotides not matched to a gene: 16. Germline V gene data show CDR1 as LNHDA and CDR2 as SQIVND (reference sequence). The CDR3 contains 19 residues. This CDR3 is CASSIDEPSRVSGADTQYF. In DNA, the CDR3 is TGTGCCAGTAGTATAGATGAACCTTCTCGGGTCAGCGGGGCAGATACGCAGTATTTT.

The chain combines TRBV2 with TRBJ2-5; 10 bases fit TRBD1. Unmatched junction bases numbered 5, after V lost 5 bases and J lost 2 bases. Germline CDR1 is SNHLY and CDR2 is FYNNEI. CDR3 length: 15 residues. CDR3 sequence: CASSFDRGRQETQYF. CDR3 nucleotide sequence: TGTGCCAGCAGTTTCGACAGGGGGCGGCAAGAGACCCAGTACTTC.